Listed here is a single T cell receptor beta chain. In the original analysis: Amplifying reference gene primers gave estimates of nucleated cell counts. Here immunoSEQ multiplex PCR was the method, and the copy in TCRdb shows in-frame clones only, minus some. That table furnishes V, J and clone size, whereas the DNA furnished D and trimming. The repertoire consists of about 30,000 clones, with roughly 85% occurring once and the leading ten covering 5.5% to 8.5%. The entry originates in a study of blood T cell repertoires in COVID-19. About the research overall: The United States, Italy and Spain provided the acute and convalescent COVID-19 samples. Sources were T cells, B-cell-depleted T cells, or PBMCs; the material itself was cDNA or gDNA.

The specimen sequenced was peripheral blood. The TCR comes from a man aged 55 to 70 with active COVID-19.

In DNA form, the CDR3 reads TGTGCCAGCAGTTTAAGCCGCGGGACAGTGGGCTACACCTTC. Translation gives CASSLSRGTVGYTF. This chain connects TRBV28 to TRBJ1-2; the match to TRBD1 covers 7 bases. The germline gives CDR1 MDHEN, CDR2 SYDVKM. The V gene end was trimmed by 2 bases and the J gene end by 8 bases; junction bases not matched to a gene: 8. The CDR3 is 14 residues long.